This section outlines one TCR beta chain sequence together with its context. Its specificity is unknown. This sample was included in a study of OX40 agonist ivuxolimab in advanced cancers. General study points: More expanded clones were found, on average, in CD8+ than in CD4+ T cells.

The assay was immunoSEQ multiplex PCR, and TCRdb's table has in-frame clones only and misses some. This table has 55,000 to 90,000 clones, around 88% appearing once. The CDR3 is made up of 14 amino acids. V was pared by 7 bases and J by 1 base, with 14 bases between. Germline loops: CDR1 ENHRY, CDR2 SYGVKD. This specimen consisted of CD4+ or CD8+ T cells sorted from blood, obtained in a trial of the OX40 agonist ivuxolimab. This receptor was obtained from an adult with an advanced solid tumor such as melanoma, head and neck, liver or kidney cancer. The chain employs TRBV10-3 and TRBJ2-7, with D possibly matching TRBD2 (5 bases). The CDR3: CAITGTGSSYEQYF. The CDR3 nucleotides read TGTGCCATCACGGGAACCGGCAGTTCCTACGAGCAGTACTTC.